This TCR beta chain appears in the sequencing data of a study of PD-1 blockade in classical Hodgkin lymphoma. This CDR3 contains 14 residues. CDR1 is ENHRY and CDR2 is SYGVKD in the germline V gene. The table came from immunoSEQ multiplex PCR; TCRdb's copy has only in-frame clones and leaves some out. Of tens of thousands of clones listed, around 80% are singletons. Time point noted: cycle 4 day 1 (C4D1), after five to seven weeks of nivolumab. Relapse after autologous stem cell transplantation occurred in every patient, and brentuximab vedotin exposure varied. Complete response, partial response or progressive disease was each patient's best response. About this clone: The germline gene is not matched at one end of the junction; a read error may be the cause.

The chain joins TRBV10-3 to TRBJ1-2; 8 bases align to TRBD1. Sequences were derived from peripheral blood mononuclear cells (PBMCs), sampled before the fourth cycle of nivolumab. This clonotype was sampled from a human donor with classical Hodgkin lymphoma. The chain's CDR3 is CASSYSAGGHGYTF. For the CDR3, the DNA is TGTGCCAGCAGTTACTCAGCAGGGGGCCATGGCTACACCTTC.